These T cell receptor beta chains were read from a single sample in a study of graft-versus-host responses after intestinal transplantation. Their antigens remain unidentified. Profiling relied on immunoSEQ multiplex PCR, and the TCRdb table lists in-frame clones only, not all of them. The sample has nearly 95,000 clones; under 95% are singletons. The specimen comprised unstimulated CD8+ T cells sorted from spleen or lymph node cells, sampled before intestinal transplant. These TCRs come from a human donor who received an intestinal transplant. Each CDR3 is given with its conserved first and last residue. Fields, in order: CDR3 length, J gene, V gene, clone size, D gene, CDR3 DNA, CDR3 protein. The D gene is left open where the match is weak. For some rows the clone size is stated as once, few or many, or as a class when expanded; others skip it.

len: 16; j_gene: TRBJ2-3; v_gene: TRBV25-1; abundance: -; d_gene: TRBD1; CDR3nt: TGTGCCAGCAGTCCCCAAGACAGGGTCGGCACAGATACGCAGTATTTT; CDR3aa: CASSPQDRVGTDTQYF
len: 14; j_gene: TRBJ1-1; v_gene: TRBV4-1; abundance: -; d_gene: -; CDR3nt: TGCGCCAGCAGCCAAGACAGACAGAACACTGAAGCTTTCTTT; CDR3aa: CASSQDRQNTEAFF
len: 14; j_gene: TRBJ1-4; v_gene: TRBV4-1; abundance: -; d_gene: TRBD1; CDR3nt: TGCGCCAGCAGCCGGGGACAGGGAAAACAAAAACTGTTTTTT; CDR3aa: CASSRGQGKQKLFF
len: 16; j_gene: TRBJ2-1; v_gene: TRBV18; abundance: once; d_gene: TRBD2; CDR3nt: TGTGCCAGCTCACCACCGGGGAGGGGCGCCTACAATGAGCAGTTCTTC; CDR3aa: CASSPPGRGAYNEQFF
len: 14; j_gene: TRBJ1-2; v_gene: TRBV6-1; abundance: -; d_gene: TRBD1; CDR3nt: TGTGCCAGCGGCCCGGGGACAGTAAACTATGGCTACACCTTC; CDR3aa: CASGPGTVNYGYTF
len: 14; j_gene: TRBJ2-7; v_gene: TRBV5-1; abundance: once; d_gene: TRBD1; CDR3nt: TGCGCCAGCAGCTTTTTTCAGGGGGCCTACGAGCAGTACTTC; CDR3aa: CASSFFQGAYEQYF
len: 16; j_gene: TRBJ2-3; v_gene: TRBV6-4; abundance: -; d_gene: TRBD2; CDR3nt: TGTGCCAGCAGTGCCAGTGAGCGGGGGACCGCAGATACGCAGTATTTT; CDR3aa: CASSASERGTADTQYF
len: 16; j_gene: TRBJ2-1; v_gene: TRBV18; abundance: -; d_gene: TRBD1; CDR3nt: TGTGCCAGCTCATTAACGGGACAGGGGAGACACAATGAGCAGTTCTTC; CDR3aa: CASSLTGQGRHNEQFF
len: 14; j_gene: TRBJ1-1; v_gene: TRBV6-5; abundance: -; d_gene: TRBD1; CDR3nt: TGTGCCAGCAGGACCGGACAGGCTTACACTGAAGCTTTCTTT; CDR3aa: CASRTGQAYTEAFF
len: 13; j_gene: TRBJ2-7; v_gene: TRBV7-9; abundance: -; d_gene: TRBD1; CDR3nt: TGTGCCAGCAGTTCGACAGGGAGATACGAGCAGTACTTC; CDR3aa: CASSSTGRYEQYF
len: 16; j_gene: TRBJ2-1; v_gene: TRBV6-5; abundance: -; d_gene: TRBD2; CDR3nt: TGTGCCAGCAGTTTCATAGCGGGGGGAACGTACAATGAGCAGTTCTTC; CDR3aa: CASSFIAGGTYNEQFF
len: 14; j_gene: TRBJ2-2; v_gene: TRBV11-2; abundance: -; d_gene: -; CDR3nt: TGTGCCAGCAGCCAGGACTTGAGCAGCGGGGAGCTGTTTTTT; CDR3aa: CASSQDLSSGELFF
len: 13; j_gene: TRBJ2-7; v_gene: TRBV30; abundance: once; d_gene: -; CDR3nt: TGTGCCTGGAGTGAGGACAGCCCCTACGAGCAGTACTTC; CDR3aa: CAWSEDSPYEQYF
len: 13; j_gene: TRBJ1-1; v_gene: TRBV7-9; abundance: -; d_gene: -; CDR3nt: TGTGCCACGCAGTCCGCCATGAACACTGAAGCTTTCTTT; CDR3aa: CATQSAMNTEAFF
len: 16; j_gene: TRBJ1-3; v_gene: TRBV13; abundance: -; d_gene: -; CDR3nt: TGTGCCAGCAGCGGACCTCCCGGGGTCGGTGGAAACACCATATATTTT; CDR3aa: CASSGPPGVGGNTIYF
len: 12; j_gene: TRBJ2-1; v_gene: TRBV6-5; abundance: -; d_gene: TRBD2; CDR3nt: TGTGCCAGCAGTCCGGGGGGGGTTGAGCAGTTCTTC; CDR3aa: CASSPGGVEQFF
len: 16; j_gene: TRBJ1-3; v_gene: TRBV12-5; abundance: -; d_gene: -; CDR3nt: TGTGCTAGTGGCTTTTGGGGCCAAGGCACTGGAAACACCATATATTTT; CDR3aa: CASGFWGQGTGNTIYF
len: 12; j_gene: TRBJ1-3; v_gene: TRBV15; abundance: few; d_gene: -; CDR3nt: TGTGCCACCAGCAGAGCGGGAAACACCATATATTTT; CDR3aa: CATSRAGNTIYF
len: 15; j_gene: TRBJ1-6; v_gene: TRBV27; abundance: -; d_gene: -; CDR3nt: TGTGCCAGCAGTAGGACGACAGGCCATAATTCACCCCTCCACTTT; CDR3aa: CASSRTTGHNSPLHF
len: 15; j_gene: TRBJ1-1; v_gene: TRBV7-9; abundance: -; d_gene: -; CDR3nt: TGTGCCAGCAGCTTAGAAAGGACAGCAAACACTGAAGCTTTCTTT; CDR3aa: CASSLERTANTEAFF
len: 15; j_gene: TRBJ2-2; v_gene: TRBV5-3; abundance: -; d_gene: -; CDR3nt: TGTGCCACCGTACGTGACGGGACACCCACCGGGGAGCTGTTTTTT; CDR3aa: CATVRDGTPTGELFF
len: 13; j_gene: TRBJ2-7; v_gene: TRBV27; abundance: -; d_gene: -; CDR3nt: TGTGCCAGCAGCCGAAGGACAGACTACGAGCAGTACTTC; CDR3aa: CASSRRTDYEQYF
len: 15; j_gene: TRBJ1-2; v_gene: TRBV7-9; abundance: -; d_gene: -; CDR3nt: TGTGCCAGCAGCCCCGCTCCGGGGGCTAACTATGGCTACACCTTC; CDR3aa: CASSPAPGANYGYTF
len: 15; j_gene: TRBJ2-5; v_gene: TRBV4-3; abundance: -; d_gene: -; CDR3nt: TGCGCCAGCAGCCAAGATACGGGGTACCAAGAGACCCAGTACTTC; CDR3aa: CASSQDTGYQETQYF
len: 15; j_gene: TRBJ2-7; v_gene: TRBV11-2; abundance: -; d_gene: TRBD2; CDR3nt: TGTGCCAGCAGCCGTAGGACAGCGGGGGGGGTGGGGCAGTACTTC; CDR3aa: CASSRRTAGGVGQYF
len: 18; j_gene: TRBJ2-3; v_gene: TRBV9; abundance: -; d_gene: TRBD2; CDR3nt: TGTGCCAGCAGCCACCAGGGTGGTAGCGGGGGGGTGGCAGATACGCAGTATTTT; CDR3aa: CASSHQGGSGGVADTQYF
len: 15; j_gene: TRBJ1-1; v_gene: TRBV6-5; abundance: -; d_gene: TRBD1; CDR3nt: TGTGCCAGCCGGGATCTACCAGGGGGGAACACTGAAGCTTTCTTT; CDR3aa: CASRDLPGGNTEAFF
len: 15; j_gene: TRBJ1-5; v_gene: TRBV7-2; abundance: -; d_gene: TRBD1; CDR3nt: TGTGCCAGCAGCTCTCGGACAGGGGGGAGTCAGCCCCAGCATTTT; CDR3aa: CASSSRTGGSQPQHF
len: 12; j_gene: TRBJ2-7; v_gene: TRBV11-2; abundance: -; d_gene: -; CDR3nt: TGTGCCAGCACCTCACAGGTCTACGAGCAGTACTTC; CDR3aa: CASTSQVYEQYF
len: 14; j_gene: TRBJ2-3; v_gene: TRBV7-8; abundance: -; d_gene: TRBD1; CDR3nt: TGTGCCAGCAGCCCTACAGAGGGGGCTGATACGCAGTATTTT; CDR3aa: CASSPTEGADTQYF
len: 14; j_gene: TRBJ2-7; v_gene: TRBV9; abundance: -; d_gene: -; CDR3nt: TGTGCCAGCAGCGTAGGAGCTGACTCCTACGAGCAGTACTTC; CDR3aa: CASSVGADSYEQYF
len: 15; j_gene: TRBJ1-4; v_gene: TRBV7-6; abundance: -; d_gene: -; CDR3nt: TGTGCCAGCAGCTTGACAGATGCAACTAATGAAAAACTGTTTTTT; CDR3aa: CASSLTDATNEKLFF
len: 11; j_gene: TRBJ1-2; v_gene: TRBV27; abundance: -; d_gene: TRBD1; CDR3nt: TGTGCCACCTGGGGGACAGGGGGCCTCACCTTC; CDR3aa: CATWGTGGLTF
len: 14; j_gene: TRBJ2-7; v_gene: TRBV5-6; abundance: -; d_gene: TRBD1; CDR3nt: TGTGCCAGCAGCTTGGGGACAGGGTCGGCCTTGCAGTACTTC; CDR3aa: CASSLGTGSALQYF
len: 17; j_gene: TRBJ2-2; v_gene: TRBV7-9; abundance: -; d_gene: TRBD2; CDR3nt: TGTGCCAGCACCGGACTAGCGGGGGGGCCCCACACCGGGGAGCTGTTTTTT; CDR3aa: CASTGLAGGPHTGELFF
len: 13; j_gene: TRBJ2-7; v_gene: TRBV9; abundance: -; d_gene: TRBD2; CDR3nt: TGTGCCAGCAGCCCCTGGGGAGGGGCCGAGCAGTACTTC; CDR3aa: CASSPWGGAEQYF
len: 14; j_gene: TRBJ1-4; v_gene: TRBV27; abundance: -; d_gene: -; CDR3nt: TGTGCCAGCAGTTTTGCGGCAGGGGATGAAAAACTGTTTTTT; CDR3aa: CASSFAAGDEKLFF
len: 15; j_gene: TRBJ1-1; v_gene: TRBV19; abundance: -; d_gene: TRBD1; CDR3nt: TGTGCCAGTAGGGGGACAGGGGGCGACAACACTGAAGCTTTCTTT; CDR3aa: CASRGTGGDNTEAFF
len: 14; j_gene: TRBJ2-2; v_gene: TRBV7-9; abundance: -; d_gene: TRBD2; CDR3nt: TGTGCCAGCAGGACTAGCGGGGGCACCGGGGAGCTGTTTTTT; CDR3aa: CASRTSGGTGELFF
len: 16; j_gene: TRBJ2-7; v_gene: TRBV4-3; abundance: once; d_gene: -; CDR3nt: TGCGCCAGCAGCCAAGGAGAAGGGGACTTCGTCTGCGAGCAGTACTTC; CDR3aa: CASSQGEGDFVCEQYF
len: 13; j_gene: TRBJ1-1; v_gene: TRBV4-1; abundance: -; d_gene: -; CDR3nt: TGCGCCAGCAACCAAACTAACAGGGTAGGAGCTTTCTTT; CDR3aa: CASNQTNRVGAFF
len: 12; j_gene: TRBJ2-7; v_gene: TRBV5-4; abundance: -; d_gene: -; CDR3nt: TGTGCCAGCGGCGGGGCAGGGTACGAGCAGTACTTC; CDR3aa: CASGGAGYEQYF
len: 15; j_gene: TRBJ1-2; v_gene: TRBV4-3; abundance: -; d_gene: -; CDR3nt: TGCGCCAGCAGCCAAGTCGTCCAGACAGACTATGGCTACACCTTC; CDR3aa: CASSQVVQTDYGYTF
len: 15; j_gene: TRBJ2-3; v_gene: TRBV4-1; abundance: -; d_gene: -; CDR3nt: TGCGCCAGCAGCCAAGTTGCGGGCTCCACAGATACGCAGTATTTT; CDR3aa: CASSQVAGSTDTQYF
len: 15; j_gene: TRBJ2-7; v_gene: TRBV21-1; abundance: -; d_gene: -; CDR3nt: TGTGCCAGCACCCCCGGGGACAGAGCCCGCTACGAGCAGTACTTC; CDR3aa: CASTPGDRARYEQYF
len: 14; j_gene: TRBJ2-3; v_gene: TRBV2; abundance: -; d_gene: -; CDR3nt: TGTGCCAGCAGTGAGGACAGGAGGGGAGATACGCAGTATTTT; CDR3aa: CASSEDRRGDTQYF
len: 13; j_gene: TRBJ1-6; v_gene: TRBV9; abundance: -; d_gene: -; CDR3nt: TGTGCCAGCAGCGTAGGTAGTAATTCACCCCTCCACTTT; CDR3aa: CASSVGSNSPLHF
len: 14; j_gene: TRBJ1-1; v_gene: TRBV4-3; abundance: -; d_gene: -; CDR3nt: TGCGCCAGCAGCCAAGCCTACAGGGAGCCTGAAGCTTTCTTT; CDR3aa: CASSQAYREPEAFF
len: 16; j_gene: TRBJ1-4; v_gene: TRBV4-3; abundance: -; d_gene: -; CDR3nt: TGCGCCAGCAGCCTCTCAAGCCCACAGTCTAATGAAAAACTGTTTTTT; CDR3aa: CASSLSSPQSNEKLFF
len: 16; j_gene: TRBJ2-7; v_gene: TRBV7-9; abundance: -; d_gene: TRBD1; CDR3nt: TGTGCCAGCAGCCTACCCCCGGACAGGGAGGCCTACGAGCAGTACTTC; CDR3aa: CASSLPPDREAYEQYF
len: 13; j_gene: TRBJ1-2; v_gene: TRBV7-9; abundance: -; d_gene: -; CDR3nt: TGTGCCAGCACCCCGGACACGGTCTATGGCTACACCTTC; CDR3aa: CASTPDTVYGYTF
len: 14; j_gene: TRBJ1-1; v_gene: TRBV10-2; abundance: -; d_gene: TRBD1; CDR3nt: TGCGCCAGCAGTGAGGGACAGGTGGTCACTGAAGCTTTCTTT; CDR3aa: CASSEGQVVTEAFF
len: 14; j_gene: TRBJ2-5; v_gene: TRBV11-2; abundance: -; d_gene: -; CDR3nt: TGTGCCAGCAGCTTCCCAGGGAACCAAGAGACCCAGTACTTC; CDR3aa: CASSFPGNQETQYF
len: 14; j_gene: TRBJ2-7; v_gene: TRBV7-9; abundance: -; d_gene: -; CDR3nt: TGTGCCAGCAGCTTAGGAGGGGGATCCTACGAGCAGTACTTC; CDR3aa: CASSLGGGSYEQYF
len: 11; j_gene: TRBJ1-1; v_gene: TRBV7-8; abundance: -; d_gene: -; CDR3nt: TGTGCCAGCACCCCGGGGACTGAAGCTTTCTTT; CDR3aa: CASTPGTEAFF
len: 18; j_gene: TRBJ2-1; v_gene: TRBV4-3; abundance: -; d_gene: -; CDR3nt: TGCGCCAGCAGCCAAGTCATGAGCGGGACAGGAACACCCAATGAGCAGTTCTTC; CDR3aa: CASSQVMSGTGTPNEQFF
len: 15; j_gene: TRBJ2-7; v_gene: TRBV7-9; abundance: -; d_gene: TRBD1; CDR3nt: TGTGCCAGCAGCCCTTCGGACAGGCCATTTTACGAGCAGTACTTC; CDR3aa: CASSPSDRPFYEQYF
len: 14; j_gene: TRBJ2-4; v_gene: TRBV9; abundance: -; d_gene: -; CDR3nt: TGTGCCAGCAGCGTAGCTCTAGCCAAAAACATTCAGTACTTC; CDR3aa: CASSVALAKNIQYF